Below are 5 T cell receptor beta chains sequenced from a single sample in a study of T-cell reconstitution after alpha-beta-depleted transplantation in children. Construction of the TCRbeta library involved unique molecular identifiers. TCRdb ran MiXCR on the PCR reads and lists one entry per CDR3 protein. The repertoire holds 70,000 to 95,000 distinct CDR3 sequences, with around 16% as singletons. This material consisted of PBMCs, mostly from graft donor cells, taken 180 days after TCRalphabeta/CD19-depleted stem cell transplant. The receptors stem from a male patient aged 2-15 years who had a stem cell transplant for acute lymphoblastic leukemia, so the T cells may come from the graft donor.

In its sample, this clonotype was seen a few times. V is TRBV29-1 and J is TRBJ2-3; TRBD2 matches 11 bases. Losses at the gene ends were 6 bases for V and 6 bases for J; bases not matched to a gene: 11. Germline values: CDR1 SQVTM, CDR2 ANQGSEA. The CDR3 runs 15 residues. The CDR3 nucleotides read TGCAGCGTGCCCCAACTAGCGGGGGTCGGGGATACGCAGTATTTT. It codes for CSVPQLAGVGDTQYF.

The chain combines TRBV7-9 with TRBJ2-5, with D unresolved. CDR3 length: 12 residues. From germline, CDR1 is SEHNR and CDR2 FQNEAQ (reference sequence). Trimming took 2 bases from V and 1 from J, leaving 2 bases between them. DNA for the CDR3: TGTGCCAGCAGCTTATTCCAAGAGACCCAGTACTTC. Translated, it gives CASSLFQETQYF.

The chain has TRBV3-1 and TRBJ2-5; 8 bases line up with TRBD2. Germline trimming cut 5 bases from V and 5 bases from J; bases unmatched to any gene: 7. The CDR3 covers 14 residues. The germline gives CDR1 LGHDT, CDR2 YNNKEL (reference sequence). The CDR3, as DNA: TGTGCCAGCAGCTTTAGCGGGGATGGGGAGACCCAGTACTTC. Residues: CASSFSGDGETQYF.

This clonotype occurred many times. The chain employs TRBV12-3 or TRBV12-4 and TRBJ1-6; D remains ambiguous. V shed 6 bases and J shed 11 bases, with 11 bases lying between them. This CDR3 contains 12 residues. Here the CDR3 reads CASSPGNTPLHF. The CDR3 DNA follows: TGTGCCAGCAGCCCGGGGAATACACCCCTCCACTTT.

This clonotype is termed medium-sized. This chain links TRBV7-8 with TRBJ1-3, with D unclear. The CDR3 covers 15 residues. V dropped 5 bases and J dropped 0 bases, with 11 bases sitting between them. Germline CDR1 and CDR2: SGHVS and FQNEAQ. The CDR3 DNA is TGTGCCAGCAGCCTTATGGGGAGCTCTGGAAACACCATATATTTT. It specifies CASSLMGSSGNTIYF. The whole variable domain, remainder taken from reference TRBV7-8 and TRBJ1-3, is GAGVSQSPRYKVAKRGQDVALRCDPISGHVSLFWYQQALGQGPEFLTYFQNEAQLDKSGLPSDRFFAERPEGSVSTLKIQRTQQEDSAVYLCASSLMGSSGNTIYFGEGSWLTVV.